These 17 T cell receptor beta chains came from one sample sequenced in a study of cytomegalovirus exposure and HLA in healthy donors (dated by TCRdb to about 2017). The library was produced with the immunoSEQ multiplex PCR assay. For the multiplex PCR, a mixture combining 60 forward primers for TCR Vbeta segments and 13 reverse primers for TCR Jbeta segments was used. TCRdb holds this immuneACCESS table with in-frame rearrangements only. Some clones are missing; in checked studies, unresolved V genes explain under half, and the rest has no known cause. Counted in this sample were some 100,000 clones; approximately 82% of them appeared once. The leading ten clones occupy about 1.2% of the sample. The sample consisted of PBMCs. Receptor source: a woman under 30 in good health and CMV-seronegative.

The chain is built from TRBV28 and TRBJ1-5; D is perhaps TRBD1 (5 bases). The germline V and J ends were trimmed by 3 bases and 4 bases, with 13 bases remaining between them. The CDR3 is made up of 15 amino acids. CDR1 and CDR2 from the germline V gene are MDHEN and SYDVKM. The CDR3 reads CASSFPGGWNQPQHF. In nucleotides, the CDR3 is TGTGCCAGCAGTTTCCCGGGGGGGTGGAATCAGCCCCAGCATTTT.

The CDR3 DNA is TGCGCCAGCAGCTTTTGGACAGGTGGCTCTGGGGCCAACGTCCTGACTTTC. Its translation is CASSFWTGGSGANVLTF. V usage is TRBV5-1 and J usage is TRBJ2-6; 7 bases fit TRBD1. After removal of 2 bases from V and 0 bases from J, the junction contained 5 bases not matched to a gene. Germline assignment: CDR1 SGHRS and CDR2 YFSETQ. This CDR3 is built from 17 residues.

The J gene is TRBJ2-3, the V gene TRBV7-2; D is perhaps TRBD2 (5 bases). The germline V and J ends were trimmed by 1 base and 0 bases, with 8 bases remaining between them. The CDR3 runs 15 residues. Germline assignment: CDR1 SGHTA and CDR2 FQGNSA. CDR3 sequence (DNA): TGTGCCAGCAGCTTAGGACTAACCAGCACAGATACGCAGTATTTT. Translating it yields CASSLGLTSTDTQYF.

The chain couples TRBV9 to TRBJ2-2, with no clear D. Deletions cut 10 bases from V and 4 bases from J, with 14 bases between. Germline V gene sequence: CDR1 SGDLS, CDR2 YYNGEE. CDR3 length: 13 residues. DNA of the CDR3: TGTGCCTCAGAGAGGCCGGGCACCGGGGAGCTGTTTTTT. Amino acids: CASERPGTGELFF.

The genes are TRBV10-3 and TRBJ2-3, with TRBD2 as a possible D gene (6 bases). Germline loops: CDR1 ENHRY, CDR2 SYGVKD. V lost 3 bases and J lost 0, with 10 bases in between. The CDR3 covers 15 residues. The CDR3 DNA reads TGTGCCATCAGTGATCCGGGGACTAGCACAGATACGCAGTATTTT. Its translation: CAISDPGTSTDTQYF.

The gene calls are TRBV25-1 and TRBJ2-5, with 10 bases lining up with TRBD1. With 6 bases clipped from V and 5 bases from J, the junction kept 6 bases outside the gene matches. CDR1 and CDR2 (germline): MGHDK, SYGVNS. The CDR3 sequence is 14 residues long. This CDR3 reads CASSATGGFETQYF. CDR3 coding DNA: TGTGCCAGCAGCGCGACAGGGGGCTTCGAGACCCAGTACTTC.

The V call is TRBV9, the J call TRBJ1-3; D unresolved. Trimming left V 0 bases short and J 0 bases short, with 7 bases between. Germline V gives CDR1 SGDLS, CDR2 YYNGEE. CDR3 length equals 15 residues. The chain's CDR3 is CASSVAPVSGNTIYF. The CDR3 nucleotides read TGTGCCAGCAGCGTAGCGCCAGTCTCTGGAAACACCATATATTTT.

This clone was counted between two and nine times. The V call is TRBV28, the J call TRBJ1-5; 11 nucleotides agree with TRBD1. With V trimmed by 5 bases and J by 5 bases, 5 bases remained unmatched. The germline V gene has CDR1 MDHEN and CDR2 SYDVKM. CDR3 length: 15 amino acids. For the CDR3, the DNA is TGTGCCAGCAGTCCGGACAGGGGGCACGATCAGCCCCAGCATTTT. Translating it yields CASSPDRGHDQPQHF.

The J gene is TRBJ2-3, the V gene TRBV4-1, with a weak D call TRBD1 (6 bases). V lost 2 bases, J lost 3 bases, and 9 bases lay in between. Germline V lookup: CDR1 MGHRA, CDR2 YSYEKL. The CDR3 loop spans 14 amino acids. In nucleotides, the CDR3 is TGCGCCAGCAGCCAATCAGGGGCGACAGATACGCAGTATTTT. It codes for CASSQSGATDTQYF.

The V call is TRBV19, the J call TRBJ1-4, with TRBD1 as a possible D gene (5 bases). This CDR3 has 14 amino acids. Germline CDR1 reads LNHDA; CDR2 reads SQIVND (reference sequence). V was trimmed by 5 bases and J by 0 bases, leaving 7 bases between them. The CDR3 DNA follows: TGTGCCAGTAGTTCCAGGGCAACTAATGAAAAACTGTTTTTT. It codes for CASSSRATNEKLFF.

The V call is TRBV19, the J call TRBJ2-7, with D possibly matching TRBD2 (5 bases). Germline CDR1 reads LNHDA; CDR2 reads SQIVND (reference sequence). This CDR3 spans 14 amino acids. Trimming removed 3 bases at V and 0 bases at J, with 9 bases between. In DNA, the CDR3 is TGTGCCAGTAGTATCCCGGGGATCTCCTACGAGCAGTACTTC. Protein: CASSIPGISYEQYF.

The rearrangement uses TRBV27 and TRBJ1-2; TRBD1 might be the D (6 bases). V lost 7 bases to trimming and J lost 4 bases, with 19 bases between them. Looked up from germline, CDR1 is MNHEY and CDR2 is SMNVEV (reference sequence). This CDR3 has 15 amino acids. The CDR3 DNA sequence: TGTGCCAGCACACCCCGGGGACAAGTTGGCTATGGCTACACCTTC. It encodes CASTPRGQVGYGYTF.

The chain couples TRBV5-6 to TRBJ2-1; no clear D. Between the trimmed V and J ends, which lost 3 bases and 8 bases, there was a span of 6 bases. The CDR3 extends over 11 amino acids. The germline gives CDR1 SGHDT, CDR2 YYEEEE. The CDR3 DNA sequence: TGTGCCAGCAGCTCTACGGATGAGCAGTTCTTC. This codes for CASSSTDEQFF.

V and J are TRBV4-1 and TRBJ1-5; D is ambiguous. Germline CDR1 is MGHRA and CDR2 is YSYEKL. V was trimmed by 1 base and J by 2 bases, leaving 9 bases between them. The CDR3 covers 15 residues. CDR3 loop: CASSQGPGGNQPQHF. The DNA of the CDR3 is TGCGCCAGCAGCCAAGGGCCGGGTGGCAATCAGCCCCAGCATTTT.

Here the CDR3 DNA reads TGCAGCGTTCTAACTAGCGGGAGATTCGGTGAGCAGTTCTTC. It translates to CSVLTSGRFGEQFF. The gene calls are TRBV29-1 and TRBJ2-1, with 11 bases matching TRBD2. V lost 5 bases and J lost 9; bases outside the gene matches: 9. Germline V CDR1 and CDR2: SQVTM, ANQGSEA. The CDR3 runs to 14 residues.

The chain combines TRBV7-9 with TRBJ1-1, with no clear D. Germline-derived CDR1 and CDR2 are SEHNR and FQNEAQ (reference sequence). This CDR3 is built from 11 residues. V lost 5 bases and J 3 bases, leaving 4 bases between the germline ends. The CDR3 protein is CASSPYTEAFF. In nucleotides, the CDR3 is TGTGCCAGCAGCCCCTACACTGAAGCTTTCTTT.

The genes are TRBV4-1 and TRBJ2-5; 9 bases fit TRBD2. The germline gives CDR1 MGHRA, CDR2 YSYEKL. CDR3 size: 17 residues. V was clipped by 4 bases and J by 3 bases; unmatched bases: 12. CDR3 sequence reads: CASSLKFGSGREETQYF. The CDR3 DNA follows: TGCGCCAGCAGCCTAAAATTTGGTAGCGGGAGAGAAGAGACCCAGTACTTC.